This TCR beta chain comes out of a study of Graves' ophthalmopathy and Graves' hyperthyroidism. This CDR3 is 17 amino acids long. Trimming stripped 6 bases from V and 0 bases from J, with 18 bases between. Germline lookup yields CDR1 MDHEN and CDR2 SYDVKM. For repertoire sequencing, the TCR beta CDR3 regions were amplified from RNA transcripts. HTBI primers primed a first-round RT-PCR, and a second-round multiplex PCR followed. TCRdb re-derived calls from the multiplex PCR reads in MiXCR, one entry per CDR3 protein. Among roughly 400,000 distinct CDR3 sequences listed, approximately 20% were seen once. Excluded: other autoimmune disease, uncontrolled infection, pregnancy or lactation. This clonotype occurred a few times.

Sequencing input: peripheral blood. V gene TRBV28 combines with J gene TRBJ1-5; a possible D gene is TRBD1 (5 bases). The TCR comes from a woman between 18 and 29 years old with Graves' ophthalmopathy. The CDR3 loop is CASSLVGGGDSNQPQHF. Written as DNA, the CDR3 is TGTGCCAGCAGCCTGGTGGGGGGGGGAGATAGCAATCAGCCCCAGCATTTT.